This T cell receptor beta chain was sequenced during a study of cytotoxic CD8 clonotypes in ibrutinib-treated CLL. This clone came up a few times. The antigen remains unidentified. General study points: Clonality (at baseline) was higher than in age-matched healthy donors and tracked circulating CD8+ T-cell counts.

Generated by immunoSEQ multiplex PCR, the TCRdb table keeps only in-frame clones and is missing some. The sample gives some 200,000 clones, about three quarters of which show up once; roughly 6.4% is in the top ten. Germline V CDR1 and CDR2: SGDLS, YYNGEE. The CDR3 has 13 amino acids. V was shortened by 0 bases and J by 4 bases, with 8 bases between the two germline ends. This sequence was found in a human donor with chronic lymphocytic leukemia. This specimen consisted of PBMCs, obtained after 12 months of ibrutinib treatment. The chain employs TRBV9 and TRBJ2-7; D perhaps matches TRBD2 (5 bases). CDR3 region: CASSVGTYYEQYF. The CDR3 DNA sequence: TGTGCCAGCAGCGTAGGGACTTATTACGAGCAGTACTTC. The complete variable domain, with remaining parts taken from reference TRBV9 and TRBJ2-7, reads DSGVTQTPKHLITATGQRVTLRCSPRSGDLSVYWYQQSLDQGLQFLIQYYNGEERAKGNILERFSAQQFPDLHSELNLSSLELGDSALYFCASSVGTYYEQYFGPGTRLTVT.